Sequencing of this T cell receptor (beta chain) was carried out in a study of T cell repertoires in cytomegalovirus infection. TCRdb itself ran the reads through MiXCR, one entry per CDR3 protein. The sample lists approximately 730,000 distinct CDR3 sequences; roughly 36% were seen once. There are a few counts of this clonotype. Its antigen is still unknown. Between the trimmed V and J ends, which lost 3 bases and 5 bases, there was a span of 10 bases. The germline CDR1 and CDR2 sequences are SGHVS and FNYEAQ. The CDR3 has 14 residues. J is TRBJ2-2 and V is TRBV7-6; possibly TRBD2 for D (6 bases). The specimen comprised cultured PBMCs, sampled from culture after CMV antigen stimulation. This sequence originates from a human donor in good health (CMV status not recorded). Some clones in this sample may be carry-over from other donors' samples. DNA of the CDR3: TGTGCCAGCAGCTTTGCGGGACTGACCGGGGAGCTGTTTTTT. It encodes CASSFAGLTGELFF.